This record covers a single T cell receptor (beta chain). Its antigen is as yet unknown. This sample was taken from a study of vaccination and CD4 T cells after COVID-19. Documented treatment: roughly ten-day PBMC culture with coronavirus spike peptide pools or control peptides (ViraFEST assay). An Oncomine TCR Beta short-read assay was used to sequence the DNA from cultured CD4+ T cells. From the PCR reads, TCRdb called clonotypes with MiXCR, one entry per CDR3 protein. The repertoire consists of 28,000 or so distinct CDR3 sequences, with over 60% occurring once and the leading ten covering about 4.9%. The CDR3 runs to 13 residues. V was pared by 3 bases and J by 5 bases, with 10 bases between. Germline V CDR1 and CDR2: ENHRY, SYGVKD.

The specimen was CD4+ T cells from blood, cultured in vitro. The source of this sequence is a human donor who had recovered from COVID-19. V usage is TRBV10-3 and J usage is TRBJ2-5; the D gene is possibly TRBD2 (6 bases). The chain's CDR3 is CAISEAGRETQYF. In DNA, the CDR3 is TGTGCCATCAGTGAAGCAGGGAGGGAGACCCAGTACTTC.